These T cell receptor beta chains were read from a single sample in a study of cytomegalovirus exposure and HLA in healthy donors. The protocol was immunoSEQ multiplex PCR, while the TCRdb copy is restricted to in-frame clones and leaves out a portion. The profile covers about 260,000 clones, with 84% appearing a single time and 1.5% to 2.5% taken by the ten largest. The specimen was PBMCs. These receptor sequences come from a middle-aged woman in good health and CMV-seropositive. CDR3s include the opening cysteine and the closing phenylalanine or tryptophan. The order of the fields is D gene, V gene, J gene, clone size, CDR3 protein, CDR3 DNA. D genes are given only for firm matches. Clone size, where shown, is once, few, many, or a class for clones that have expanded.

TRBD1	TRBV4-3	TRBJ1-4	-	CASSRRLTGGTNEKLFF	TGCGCCAGCAGCCGACGACTCACAGGGGGAACTAATGAAAAACTGTTTTTT
TRBD2	TRBV27	TRBJ2-3	-	CASSPLPTSAREADTQYF	TGTGCCAGCAGCCCCCTCCCTACTAGCGCAAGAGAGGCAGATACGCAGTATTTT
TRBD1	TRBV19	TRBJ1-5	-	CASSAGQYQPQHF	TGTGCCAGTAGTGCGGGACAGTATCAGCCCCAGCATTTT
-	TRBV7-9	TRBJ2-1	-	CASSPGWGDEQFF	TGTGCCAGCAGCCCGGGATGGGGGGATGAGCAGTTCTTC
-	TRBV7-9	TRBJ2-2	-	CASSLVDSTGELFF	TGTGCCAGCAGCTTAGTGGACAGCACCGGGGAGCTGTTTTTT
TRBD1	TRBV5-5	TRBJ1-2	-	CASSLWDRGGLGYTF	TGTGCCAGCAGCCTTTGGGACAGGGGGGGACTTGGCTACACCTTC
TRBD2	TRBV7-6	TRBJ2-3	-	CASSFLIAGDTQYF	TGTGCCAGCAGCTTCTTAATAGCGGGAGATACGCAGTATTTT
TRBD2	TRBV11-1	TRBJ2-1	-	CASSLQGDSGSNEQFF	TGTGCCAGCAGCCTTCAAGGGGATAGCGGGAGCAATGAGCAGTTCTTC
-	TRBV6-7	TRBJ1-2	-	CASSYDTNRNYGYTF	TGTGCCAGCAGTTACGATACTAACAGGAACTATGGCTACACCTTC
-	TRBV6-6	TRBJ2-1	-	CASSYPLGGGSGEQFF	TGTGCCAGCAGTTACCCACTTGGGGGAGGTTCGGGAGAGCAGTTCTTC
TRBD1	TRBV6-5	TRBJ1-4	-	CASRTGLGNEKLFF	TGTGCCAGCAGGACAGGGTTGGGGAATGAAAAACTGTTTTTT
-	TRBV21-1	TRBJ2-4	-	CASSFQKGDSYIQYF	TGTGCCAGCAGCTTTCAAAAGGGGGACAGTTACATTCAGTACTTC
-	TRBV7-9	TRBJ1-2	-	CASSLVENGYTF	TGTGCCAGCAGCTTAGTGGAGAACGGCTACACCTTC
TRBD1	TRBV7-9	TRBJ1-4	-	CASSLADRENGKLFF	TGTGCCAGCAGCTTAGCGGACAGGGAGAATGGAAAACTGTTTTTT
-	TRBV9	TRBJ2-7	once	CASSVDSSYEQYF	TGTGCCAGCAGCGTGGACAGCTCCTACGAGCAGTACTTC
TRBD2	TRBV19	TRBJ2-1	-	CASSQMTSGRDNEQFF	TGTGCCAGTAGTCAAATGACTAGCGGGAGGGACAATGAGCAGTTCTTC
-	TRBV4-3	TRBJ2-2	-	CASSQGAGGGGSSTGELFF	TGCGCCAGCAGCCAAGGGGCCGGGGGAGGGGGGAGCAGCACCGGGGAGCTGTTTTTT
TRBD2	TRBV19	TRBJ2-1	-	CASSTGLAKQFF	TGTGCCAGTAGCACGGGACTAGCGAAGCAGTTCTTC
TRBD1	TRBV7-2	TRBJ2-1	-	CASSDSYRGPHSYNEQFF	TGTGCCAGCAGCGACAGCTACAGGGGGCCCCACTCCTACAATGAGCAGTTCTTC
TRBD1	TRBV7-8	TRBJ2-5	-	CASSSGQGARETQYF	TGTGCCAGCAGCTCGGGACAGGGGGCGAGGGAGACCCAGTACTTC
-	TRBV20-1	TRBJ2-5	-	CSPGQAETQYF	TGCAGTCCAGGGCAAGCAGAGACCCAGTACTTC
-	TRBV28	TRBJ2-5	-	CASSLGGNQETQYF	TGTGCCAGCAGTTTGGGCGGGAACCAAGAGACCCAGTACTTC
-	TRBV27	TRBJ2-3	-	CASSFFSAATDTQYF	TGTGCCAGCAGTTTTTTCAGCGCCGCCACAGATACGCAGTATTTT
-	TRBV28	TRBJ2-1	-	CASLDSLYEQFF	TGTGCCAGCCTTGACTCGCTCTATGAGCAGTTCTTC
-	TRBV6-5	TRBJ2-1	-	CASTSRGAGSNEQFF	TGTGCCAGCACCTCCCGGGGGGCCGGGTCCAATGAGCAGTTCTTC
-	TRBV6-1	TRBJ2-7	-	CASSEAFILRGEQYF	TGTGCCAGCAGTGAAGCTTTTATTCTAAGAGGCGAGCAGTACTTC
TRBD2	TRBV13	TRBJ2-5	-	CASSMRTSGGQETQYF	TGTGCCAGCAGCATGAGGACTAGCGGGGGCCAAGAGACCCAGTACTTC
-	TRBV7-9	TRBJ2-1	-	CASSLSGLRWELDEQFF	TGTGCCAGCAGCTTATCAGGACTAAGGTGGGAGTTGGATGAGCAGTTCTTC
-	TRBV2	TRBJ2-4	-	CASSVAGDQDF	TGTGCCAGCAGTGTGGCGGGCGACCAGGACTTC
-	TRBV5-4	TRBJ2-2	-	CASHSQTGEGGELFF	TGTGCCAGCCATTCCCAGACGGGAGAGGGCGGGGAGTTGTTTTTT
TRBD1	TRBV10-3	TRBJ1-2	-	CASTRDSQTFLYGYTF	TGTGCCAGTACCAGGGACAGCCAAACCTTTCTCTATGGCTACACCTTC
TRBD1	TRBV28	TRBJ1-5	-	CASRYGTGVGNQPQHF	TGTGCCAGCAGATATGGCACAGGGGTTGGCAATCAGCCCCAGCATTTT
-	TRBV10-3	TRBJ1-1	-	CAIGGQGRGSTEAFF	TGTGCCATCGGGGGGCAGGGGAGGGGAAGCACTGAAGCTTTCTTT
-	TRBV19	TRBJ2-2	-	CASSIAGVTNTGELFF	TGTGCCAGTAGTATAGCGGGGGTTACGAACACCGGGGAGCTGTTTTTT
-	TRBV11-3	TRBJ2-7	-	CASSGEGTTGQYF	TGTGCCAGCAGCGGGGAAGGGACAACGGGGCAGTACTTC
TRBD2	TRBV25-1	TRBJ2-7	-	CASSSLAGGLEQYF	TGTGCCAGCAGTTCCCTAGCGGGAGGCCTGGAGCAGTACTTC
TRBD1	TRBV30	TRBJ1-1	-	CAWSPSRAGGTEAFF	TGTGCCTGGAGTCCCTCGAGAGCAGGGGGGACTGAAGCTTTCTTT
-	TRBV4-1	TRBJ2-7	-	CASSTQKGNEQYF	TGCGCCAGCAGCACTCAAAAGGGGAACGAGCAGTACTTC
-	TRBV4-1	TRBJ1-5	-	CASSQERWQPQHF	TGCGCCAGCAGCCAAGAGAGGTGGCAGCCCCAGCATTTT
TRBD2	TRBV2	TRBJ2-1	-	CAYSVGLAFYNEQFF	TGTGCCTACAGCGTCGGACTAGCCTTCTACAATGAGCAGTTCTTC
-	TRBV9	TRBJ1-1	-	CASSPGVGRQNTEAFF	TGTGCCAGCAGCCCAGGGGTCGGCAGACAGAACACTGAAGCTTTCTTT
TRBD2	TRBV7-9	TRBJ2-5	-	CASSLMGEGRGETQYF	TGTGCCAGCAGCCTGATGGGGGAGGGCCGTGGAGAGACCCAGTACTTC
-	TRBV28	TRBJ2-7	-	CASSLGGGDEQYF	TGTGCCAGCAGTTTAGGTGGAGGGGACGAGCAGTACTTC
TRBD1	TRBV19	TRBJ1-1	once	CASSPPGQGAGEAFF	TGTGCCAGTAGTCCCCCGGGACAGGGGGCCGGTGAAGCTTTCTTT
TRBD2	TRBV30	TRBJ2-3	-	CAWSVTSALTDTQYF	TGTGCCTGGAGTGTAACTAGCGCCCTCACAGATACGCAGTATTTT
-	TRBV5-6	TRBJ2-2	-	CASSLVGGANTGELFF	TGTGCCAGCAGCTTGGTTGGAGGGGCGAACACCGGGGAGCTGTTTTTT